This T cell receptor beta chain was recovered during a study of T cells in Graves' hyperthyroidism and ophthalmopathy. Study-wide findings and caveats: The model made its ophthalmopathy prediction, and onset followed a median approximately six months later.

In the case of this clonotype: The antigen remains unidentified.

Trimming shortened V by 6 bases and J by 0 bases, and 11 bases separated the two germline ends. The germline V gene has CDR1 ENHRY and CDR2 SYGVKD. The CDR3 runs 14 residues. Patients were aged 18 to 65, had disease duration under 2 months, and had newly diagnosed hyperthyroidism. RNA transcripts served as the template for amplifying TCR beta CDR3 regions. The study used the HTBI primer set for a first-round RT-PCR of the TCR CDR3. TCRdb re-analysed the multiplex PCR reads in MiXCR, keeping a single row per CDR3 protein. The sample carries approximately 400,000 distinct CDR3 sequences, around a quarter recorded once.

This receptor was identified in a man in his forties or fifties with Graves' hyperthyroidism. The sequenced sample consisted of blood. The chain uses TRBV10-3 and TRBJ1-2; D not certain. As DNA, the CDR3 is TGTGCCATCAGCCGGGAGGTGGCTAACTATGGCTACACCTTC. Translating gives CAISREVANYGYTF.